The 2 T cell receptor beta chains below all came from one sample that was sequenced in a study of beta chain features in type 1 diabetes. Every isolated RNA sample was fully reverse transcribed, so sequencing captured expressed TCRB transcripts. The data were produced by immunoSEQ multiplex PCR, yet TCRdb's version contains in-frame clones alone and is incomplete. Seen here are more than 95,000 clones, roughly a sixth observed once, and the top ten hold 2% to 3%. Findings of the study overall: There was a moderate but significant shortening of TCRB CDR3s in all four CD4+ subsets of Type 1 diabetes patients.

Antigens of these TCRs are unknown. The material sequenced was central memory CD4+ T cells from blood. These receptors were obtained from a man aged 18 to 30 with type 1 diabetes.

V and J are TRBV18 and TRBJ1-3; D gene ambiguous. The germline gives CDR1 KGHSH, CDR2 LQKENI. The CDR3 loop spans 18 amino acids. Trimming removed 3 bases at V and 0 bases at J, with 18 bases between. CDR3 loop: CASSPSPPGEPSGNTIYF. As DNA, the CDR3 is TGTGCCAGCTCACCTTCCCCTCCAGGTGAACCCTCTGGAAACACCATATATTTT.

This clone was observed a few times. The chain is built from TRBV18 and TRBJ1-1, with D possibly TRBD1 on 5 matching bases. The germline CDR1 and CDR2 sequences are KGHSH and LQKENI. CDR3 length: 16 residues. With 1 base removed from V and 1 base from J, the gap between germline ends came to 13 bases. The CDR3 DNA sequence: TGTGCCAGCTCACCACGTTGGGGGAGCGAGAACACTGAAGCTTTCTTT. Amino acid sequence: CASSPRWGSENTEAFF.